The clone carrying this T cell receptor (beta chain) has a handful of counts. As yet, its antigen is unknown. TCRdb redid the calling of the RT-PCR reads with MiXCR, one entry per CDR3 protein. The sample yields 550,000 to 800,000 distinct CDR3 sequences, about 15% seen once. The data derive from a study of response to subunit inactivated influenza vaccine. Study-wide points: Only a handful of new T cells, the authors suggested, are recruited with each seasonal influenza vaccination.

The CDR3 runs 15 residues. Between the trimmed V and J ends, which lost 0 bases and 4 bases, there was a span of 11 bases. The receptor's source is a man aged 45-65 years who received an inactivated influenza vaccine. The material sequenced was PBMCs from blood, taken less than 13 days after vaccination. The chain is built from TRBV12-3 or TRBV12-4 and TRBJ2-3, with D perhaps matching TRBD1 or TRBD2 (5 bases each). CDR3 residues: CASSLAVLGADTQYF. CDR3 sequence (DNA): TGTGCCAGCAGTTTAGCCGTCCTGGGGGCAGATACGCAGTATTTT.